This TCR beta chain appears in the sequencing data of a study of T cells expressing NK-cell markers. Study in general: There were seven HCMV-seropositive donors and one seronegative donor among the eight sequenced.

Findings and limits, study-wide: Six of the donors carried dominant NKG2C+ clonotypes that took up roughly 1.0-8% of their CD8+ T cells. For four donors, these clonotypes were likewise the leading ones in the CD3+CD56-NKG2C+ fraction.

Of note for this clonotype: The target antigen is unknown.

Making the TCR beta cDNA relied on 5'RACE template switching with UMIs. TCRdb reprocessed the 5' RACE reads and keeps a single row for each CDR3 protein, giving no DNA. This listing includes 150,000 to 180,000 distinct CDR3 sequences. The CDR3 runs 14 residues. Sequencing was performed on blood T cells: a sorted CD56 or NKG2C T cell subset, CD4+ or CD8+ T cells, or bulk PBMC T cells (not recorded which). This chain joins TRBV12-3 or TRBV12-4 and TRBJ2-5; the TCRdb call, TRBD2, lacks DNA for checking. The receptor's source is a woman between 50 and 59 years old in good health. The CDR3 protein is CASSPSGVRVTQYF.